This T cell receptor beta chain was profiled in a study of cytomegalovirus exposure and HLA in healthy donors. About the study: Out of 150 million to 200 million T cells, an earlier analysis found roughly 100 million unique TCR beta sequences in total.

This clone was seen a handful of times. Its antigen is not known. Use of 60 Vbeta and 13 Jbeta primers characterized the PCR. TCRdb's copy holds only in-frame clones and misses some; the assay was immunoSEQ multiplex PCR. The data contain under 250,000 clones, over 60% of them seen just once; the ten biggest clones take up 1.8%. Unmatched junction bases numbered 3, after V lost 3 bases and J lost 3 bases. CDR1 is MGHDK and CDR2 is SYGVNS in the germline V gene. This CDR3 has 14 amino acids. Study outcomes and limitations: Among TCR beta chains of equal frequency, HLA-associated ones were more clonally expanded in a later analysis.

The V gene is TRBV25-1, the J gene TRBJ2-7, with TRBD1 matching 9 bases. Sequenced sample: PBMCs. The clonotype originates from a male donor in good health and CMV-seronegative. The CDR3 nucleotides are TGTGCCAGCAGTGAGCCGACAGGGGGCTACGAGCAGTACTTC. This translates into CASSEPTGGYEQYF.